The T cell receptor (beta chain) under discussion was sequenced for a study of OX40 agonist ivuxolimab in advanced cancers. The wider study: An agonistic anti-OX40 (CD134) antibody, ivuxolimab, was used to treat the patients. Prior anti-PD-1, anti-PD-L1 or anti-CTLA-4 therapy was allowed; 30% to 40% had some. In three patients, partial responses were observed, one with hepatocellular carcinoma and two with cutaneous melanoma. Study-wide results and limits: With doses of 0.1 to 3.0 mg/kg, CD4+ and CD8+ blood T cells had undergone clonal expansion by week 6.

The repertoire was sequenced with immunoSEQ multiplex PCR; TCRdb's copy has only in-frame clones and lacks some. Counted here are tens of thousands of clones, 60% to 85% occurring once; the ten biggest clones make up about 24%. As for this clone: Antigen specificity is unknown.

Germline V gives CDR1 SGHDN, CDR2 FVKESK. This CDR3 has 12 residues. The V and J ends lost 1 base and 7 bases respectively, with 4 bases between them. This sequence joins TRBV14 and TRBJ2-2; no clear D. The receptor was derived from an adult with an advanced solid tumor such as melanoma, head and neck, liver or kidney cancer. The material sequenced was CD4+ or CD8+ T cells sorted from blood, taken in a trial of the OX40 agonist ivuxolimab. The CDR3 region has the DNA TGTGCCAGCAGCCAAGTCGGCGGGGAGCTGTTTTTT. Translating gives CASSQVGGELFF.